The 21 T cell receptor beta chains below were found in one sample sequenced in a study of early stage breast cancer tumors (dated by TCRdb to the late 2010s). The method behind the library was the immunoSEQ multiplex PCR assay. Entries here come from immuneACCESS through TCRdb and include only in-frame sequences with V and J called. Some clones fail to appear in such tables; in the studies checked, an unresolved V gene covers under half of the shortfall, and the cause of the remainder is unknown. Counted in this sample were some 30,000 clones; roughly 77% of them appeared once. The ten largest clonotypes hold about 9.5% of the sample. Sequenced material: breast tumor tissue. Receptors were obtained from a person aged 25 to 40 with breast cancer.

The chain carries TRBV11-2 and TRBJ2-5, with D possibly called TRBD1 or TRBD2 (5 bases each). Germline CDR1 and CDR2: SGHAT and FQNNGV. There are 16 residues in the CDR3. V was shortened by 4 bases and J by 2 bases, with 17 bases between the two germline ends. CDR3 in DNA: TGTGCCAGCAGCTCGCCGGGGACGGCTAGACAAGAGACCCAGTACTTC. Translated: CASSSPGTARQETQYF. The whole variable domain, remainder taken from reference TRBV11-2 and TRBJ2-5, is EAGVAQSPRYKIIEKRQSVAFWCNPISGHATLYWYQQILGQGPKLLIQFQNNGVVDDSQLPKDRFSAERLKGVDSTLKIQPAKLEDSAVYLCASSSPGTARQETQYFGPGTRLLVL.

V gene TRBV4-2 combines with J gene TRBJ2-1, with TRBD1 as a possible D gene (5 bases). Germline lookup yields CDR1 LGHNA and CDR2 YNFKEQ. V shed 0 bases and J shed 7 bases, with 19 bases lying between them. The CDR3 covers 17 residues. The CDR3 reads CASSQELVGSGANEQFF. The CDR3 DNA reads TGTGCCAGCAGCCAAGAGTTGGTTGGTAGTGGGGCGAATGAGCAGTTCTTC.

The gene calls are TRBV15 and TRBJ2-7; 12 bases are shared with TRBD1. The CDR3 extends over 15 amino acids. Germline CDR1 reads LNHNV; CDR2 reads YYDKDF (reference sequence). J gave up 4 bases and V 5 bases, and 6 bases lay outside the gene matches. In nucleotides, the CDR3 is TGTGCCACCAGCGGTGGGACAGGGGGCGGGTACGAGCAGTACTTC. Translating gives CATSGGTGGGYEQYF.

This clone appeared once. The DNA for the CDR3 is TGTGCCAGCAGCCTCAGACTAGCGGGATTAAGAGATACGCAGTATTTT. Translating it yields CASSLRLAGLRDTQYF. The chain employs TRBV5-4 and TRBJ2-3; 11 bases are shared with TRBD2. Trimming at V came to 4 bases and at J to 5 bases, leaving 9 bases not matched to a gene. Germline values: CDR1 SGHNT, CDR2 YYREEE (reference sequence). The CDR3 has 16 amino acids. Full variable domain (missing parts from reference TRBV5-4 and TRBJ2-3): ETGVTQSPTHLIKTRGQQVTLRCSSQSGHNTVSWYQQALGQGPQFIFQYYREEENGRGNFPPRFSGLQFPNYSSELNVNALELDDSALYLCASSLRLAGLRDTQYFGPGTRLTVL.

This chain uses TRBV14 with TRBJ2-3; 11 nucleotides align to TRBD2. V trimming: 0 bases; J trimming: 1 base; junction bases outside the gene matches: 15. Germline loops: CDR1 SGHDN, CDR2 FVKESK. CDR3 length: 21 amino acids. The CDR3 loop reads CASSQDHLKLAGVGGTDTQYF. CDR3 nucleotides: TGTGCCAGCAGCCAAGATCATTTGAAACTAGCGGGAGTGGGGGGCACAGATACGCAGTATTTT.

Here the CDR3 DNA reads TGTGCCAGCAGTTACCAGGGACAGGCGAATTCACCCCTCCACTTT. Encoded protein: CASSYQGQANSPLHF. This chain links TRBV6-5 with TRBJ1-6, with 8 nucleotides matching TRBD1. After removal of 2 bases from V and 7 bases from J, the junction contained 4 bases not matched to a gene. Germline V gene data show CDR1 as MNHEY and CDR2 as SVGAGI. There are 15 residues in the CDR3.

Here the CDR3 reads CASSPEETGELFF. The CDR3 nucleotides read TGTGCCAGCAGCCCGGAGGAGACCGGGGAGCTGTTTTTT. The chain couples TRBV11-2 to TRBJ2-2, with TRBD2 as a possible D gene (5 bases). The V gene's germline CDR1 is SGHAT and CDR2 FQNNGV. The length of the CDR3 is 13 residues. The germline V and J ends were trimmed by 5 bases and 5 bases, with 9 bases remaining between them.

The rearrangement links TRBV6-1 to TRBJ1-5, with D perhaps TRBD1 (5 bases). Per germline, CDR1 MNHNS and CDR2 SASEGT. The ends were cut back, 6 bases at V and 3 bases at J, with 15 bases in the middle. The CDR3 loop spans 15 amino acids. CDR3 loop: CASSLWGGSNQPQHF. The CDR3 DNA reads as TGTGCCAGCAGCCTATGGGGCGGTTCCAATCAGCCCCAGCATTTT.

The chain has TRBV18 and TRBJ2-3, with 7 bases that match TRBD1. CDR3 size: 13 residues. From germline, CDR1 is KGHSH and CDR2 LQKENI. Losses at the gene ends were 4 bases for V and 8 bases for J; bases not matched to a gene: 6. The CDR3 sequence is CASSLTGDGTQYF. The DNA of the CDR3 is TGTGCCAGCTCACTAACAGGGGATGGTACGCAGTATTTT.

The rearrangement links TRBV10-3 to TRBJ1-5; D gene unclear. Germline values: CDR1 ENHRY, CDR2 SYGVKD. Trimming removed 6 bases at V and 0 bases at J, with 12 bases between. This CDR3 is 15 amino acids long. CDR3 bases: TGTGCCATCAGCCCGGGAGACTATAGCAATCAGCCCCAGCATTTT. Encoded protein: CAISPGDYSNQPQHF.

This clone is deemed medium-sized (0.01 to 0.1%). This sequence joins TRBV4-3 and TRBJ1-2; D might be TRBD1 (5 bases). The germline V gene has CDR1 LGHNA and CDR2 YSLEER. Trimming removed 0 bases at V and 4 bases at J, with 15 bases between. There are 16 residues in the CDR3. CDR3 sequence: CASSQDEATGVYGYTF. CDR3 in DNA: TGCGCCAGCAGCCAAGACGAAGCTACGGGGGTCTATGGCTACACCTTC.

This clone is deemed medium-sized. The DNA for the CDR3 is TGCGCCAGCAGCCAAGAAACCAGTCAGCCCCAGCATTTT. Its protein product is CASSQETSQPQHF. The rearrangement joins TRBV4-1 to TRBJ1-5; no clear D. Germline CDR1 and CDR2: MGHRA and YSYEKL. Trimming left V 0 bases short and J 6 bases short, with 6 bases between. The CDR3 contains 13 residues.

CDR3 nucleotide sequence: TGTGCCAGCAGTCGCGACATAAGGGTGATGGGAGCCGGGGAGCTGTTTTTT. It codes for CASSRDIRVMGAGELFF. V and J are TRBV27 and TRBJ2-2; weak D call: TRBD2 (5 bases). Looked up from germline, CDR1 is MNHEY and CDR2 is SMNVEV (reference sequence). Trimming removed 5 bases at V and 6 bases at J, with 22 bases between. This CDR3 comprises 17 residues.

The V gene is TRBV18, the J gene TRBJ2-7, with 7 positions matching TRBD2. Losses at the gene ends were 2 bases for V and 3 bases for J; bases not matched to a gene: 1. This CDR3 has 13 residues. Germline CDR1 is KGHSH and CDR2 is LQKENI. The CDR3, as DNA: TGTGCCAGCTCACCAGGACTAGGCTACGAGCAGTACTTC. Encoded protein: CASSPGLGYEQYF.

This chain links TRBV6-6 with TRBJ2-7, with D unclear. Trimming cost V 5 bases and J 0 bases, with 11 bases left between them. In germline, CDR1 is MNHNY, CDR2 SVGAGI (reference sequence). CDR3 length equals 14 residues. In nucleotides, the CDR3 is TGTGCCAGCAGTCGGACGGATAGCTCCTACGAGCAGTACTTC. Protein: CASSRTDSSYEQYF.

This clone showed up just a few times. The chain has TRBV30 and TRBJ1-1; no clear D. V was trimmed by 1 base and J by 11 bases, leaving 14 bases between them. The CDR3 is made up of 12 amino acids. Germline V gives CDR1 GTSNPN, CDR2 SVGIG (reference sequence). The CDR3 sequence is CAWSGYGVEAFF. In DNA, the CDR3 is TGTGCCTGGAGTGGTTACGGGGTGGAGGCTTTCTTT.

This rearrangement joins TRBV7-2 to TRBJ1-1, with a possible D match to TRBD1 (5 bases). Deletions cut 1 base from V and 11 bases from J, with 14 bases between. Germline CDR1 is SGHTA and CDR2 is FQGNSA. CDR3 length equals 13 residues. CDR3 amino acids: CASSLGWGVEAFF. CDR3 nucleotide sequence: TGTGCCAGCAGCTTAGGGTGGGGGGTGGAGGCTTTCTTT.

The chain uses TRBV11-2 and TRBJ2-1; D may be TRBD1 (6 bases). The CDR3 spans 14 residues. The V end lost 1 base, the J end lost 9 bases, and 13 bases lay between the germline ends. Per germline, CDR1 SGHAT and CDR2 FQNNGV. The CDR3 DNA sequence: TGTGCCAGCAGCTTAGCCAGGGGAGTGGCTGAGCAGTTCTTC. Its protein is CASSLARGVAEQFF.

The gene calls are TRBV5-1 and TRBJ1-5, with no clear D. V lost 4 bases and J lost 1, with 9 bases in between. CDR1 and CDR2 (germline): SGHRS, YFSETQ. This CDR3 is built from 14 residues. CDR3 loop: CASSPTGSNQPQHF. The CDR3 bases are TGCGCCAGCAGCCCCACTGGGAGCAATCAGCCCCAGCATTTT. The whole variable domain, remainder taken from reference TRBV5-1 and TRBJ1-5, is KAGVTQTPRYLIKTRGQQVTLSCSPISGHRSVSWYQQTPGQGLQFLFEYFSETQRNKGNFPGRFSGRQFSNSRSEMNVSTLELGDSALYLCASSPTGSNQPQHFGDGTRLSIL.

V and J are TRBV5-1 and TRBJ2-1, with 8 bases fitting TRBD2. CDR1 is SGHRS, CDR2 YFSETQ, per germline. The CDR3 contains 17 residues. Losses at the gene ends were 4 bases for V and 4 bases for J; bases not matched to a gene: 13. The CDR3 loop is CASSRSWVAGRYNEQFF. CDR3 bases: TGCGCCAGCAGCCGGAGTTGGGTAGCGGGACGATACAATGAGCAGTTCTTC.

This clone was recorded once. This chain uses TRBV7-8 with TRBJ2-7; 10 nucleotides line up with TRBD1. Germline V gives CDR1 SGHVS, CDR2 FQNEAQ. J gave up 2 bases and V 5 bases, and 6 bases lay outside the gene matches. The CDR3 consists of 15 residues. The DNA of the CDR3 is TGTGCCAGCAGCCCCCCGGACAGGGGGGCCTACGAGCAGTACTTC. Protein product: CASSPPDRGAYEQYF.